The 10 T cell receptor beta chains reported below all come from one sample, sequenced in a study of response to subunit inactivated influenza vaccine. TCRdb used MiXCR to reprocess the RT-PCR reads, holding one entry per CDR3 protein. The data hold over 800,000 distinct CDR3 sequences, with roughly 20% observed a single time. Sequences were derived from PBMCs from blood, sampled about 5 days after vaccination. The source is a man aged 45-65 years who received an inactivated influenza vaccine.

In this sample, this clonotype turned up a few times. The V and J genes are TRBV20-1 and TRBJ1-2; no definite D call. Trimming removed 4 bases at V and 1 base at J, with 10 bases between. The CDR3 has 13 residues. Germline V gives CDR1 DFQATT, CDR2 SNEGSKA (reference sequence). CDR3 loop: CSAIPPLNYGYTF. The DNA for the CDR3 is TGCAGTGCTATACCACCACTTAACTATGGCTACACCTTC.

The sample holds a few counts of this clonotype. The rearrangement uses TRBV7-9 and TRBJ1-2, with a possible D match to TRBD1 (6 bases). This CDR3 is 15 amino acids long. Germline loops: CDR1 SEHNR, CDR2 FQNEAQ (reference sequence). V lost 5 bases and J 2 bases, leaving 15 bases between the germline ends. CDR3 nucleotides: TGTGCCAGCAGCCCTTGGGGTCAGGGGAACTATGGCTACACCTTC. Amino acids: CASSPWGQGNYGYTF.

The chain links TRBV5-1 to TRBJ1-4, with 7 bases aligning to TRBD1. CDR1 is SGHRS and CDR2 is YFSETQ in the germline V gene. Trimming cost V 4 bases and J 6 bases; bases outside gene matches: 9. The CDR3 extends over 15 amino acids. The CDR3 protein is CASSQQNRGDEKLFF. For the CDR3, the DNA is TGCGCCAGCAGCCAGCAAAACAGGGGAGATGAAAAACTGTTTTTT.

The table lists this clonotype with a few counts. The rearrangement links TRBV20-1 to TRBJ1-3; maybe TRBD1 (5 bases). The CDR3 is 14 amino acids. The ends were cut back, 2 bases at V and 2 bases at J, with 10 bases in the middle. Germline-derived CDR1 and CDR2 are DFQATT and SNEGSKA (reference sequence). The CDR3 DNA is TGCAGTGCTAGACTGCCGGGGGCTGGAAACACCATATATTTT. As protein: CSARLPGAGNTIYF.

J is TRBJ2-7 and V is TRBV5-5; the match to TRBD2 covers 14 bases. The CDR3 has 16 amino acids. After removal of 1 base from V and 3 bases from J, the junction contained 3 bases not matched to a gene. Germline V gene lookup returns CDR1 SGHKS and CDR2 YYEKEE (reference sequence). CDR3 protein: CASSLFGLAGGYEQYF. The DNA for the CDR3 is TGTGCCAGCAGCTTGTTCGGACTAGCGGGAGGCTACGAGCAGTACTTC.

V and J are TRBV6-1 and TRBJ2-3; 9 nucleotides line up with TRBD2. Germline V gene lookup returns CDR1 MNHNS and CDR2 SASEGT. The CDR3 consists of 15 residues. The junction had 10 bases not matched to a gene; V was cut back by 6 bases and J by 6 bases. Here the CDR3 DNA reads TGTGCCAGCAGCCCCGGGACTAGCCTGCAGGATACGCAGTATTTT. As protein: CASSPGTSLQDTQYF.

The table lists this clonotype with a few counts. The V and J genes are TRBV20-1 and TRBJ1-3, with D possibly TRBD1 on 5 matching bases. V was trimmed by 7 bases and J by 4 bases, leaving 14 bases between them. This CDR3 region has 13 residues. The germline V gene encodes CDR1 DFQATT and CDR2 SNEGSKA (reference sequence). The CDR3 region has the DNA TGCAGTGTTTCCCCGACAGCAGGAAACACCATATATTTT. Its protein is CSVSPTAGNTIYF.

The rearrangement links TRBV5-1 to TRBJ2-3, with 8 bases identical to TRBD1. CDR1 SGHRS and CDR2 YFSETQ come from the germline V gene. There are 15 residues in the CDR3. Trimming removed 3 bases from V and 1 base from J; junction bases left unmatched: 4. DNA for the CDR3: TGCGCCAGCAGCTGGGCAGGGGGCCGCACAGATACGCAGTATTTT. Translation: CASSWAGGRTDTQYF. The full variable domain, rest sourced from reference TRBV5-1 and TRBJ2-3, is KAGVTQTPRYLIKTRGQQVTLSCSPISGHRSVSWYQQTPGQGLQFLFEYFSETQRNKGNFPGRFSGRQFSNSRSEMNVSTLELGDSALYLCASSWAGGRTDTQYFGPGTRLTVL.

This clonotype has a count of ten or more. V is TRBV28 and J is TRBJ2-7, with TRBD2 identical over 8 bases. The CDR3 has 16 residues. The V segment lost 5 bases and the J segment 2 bases; nucleotides outside the gene matches: 11. The germline V gene has CDR1 MDHEN and CDR2 SYDVKM. CDR3 DNA: TGTGCCAGCAGTCGCTCGGCGGGAGGCACCACCTACGAGCAGTACTTC. Translating it yields CASSRSAGGTTYEQYF.

The V gene is TRBV24-1, the J gene TRBJ2-1, with TRBD1 matching over 7 bases. Germline V gene data show CDR1 as KGHDR and CDR2 as SFDVKD. This CDR3 is 14 amino acids long. With V trimmed by 5 bases and J by 6 bases, 6 bases remained unmatched. The CDR3 sequence: CATSVRGLGNEQFF. CDR3 DNA sequence: TGTGCCACCAGTGTAAGGGGGCTAGGCAATGAGCAGTTCTTC.